The source of this T cell receptor (beta chain) is a study of blood T cell repertoires in COVID-19. Study information: The analysed material was cDNA or gDNA that came from T cells, B-cell-depleted T cells, or PBMCs.

Shortly before study entry, within 2 weeks, exposed participants had met a COVID-19 case. Data came from immunoSEQ multiplex PCR; TCRdb stores just in-frame clones and leaves some out. Counted here are roughly 400,000 clones, 70% to 90% occurring once; the ten biggest clones make up roughly 1.4%. Looked up from germline, CDR1 is SGHKS and CDR2 is YYEKEE (reference sequence). Trimming took 6 bases from V and 4 from J; bases not matched to a gene: 11. CDR3 size: 17 residues. This TCR came from a woman aged 18-30 years who had been exposed to COVID-19. The source material was PBMCs or T cells enriched from blood (not recorded which). V gene TRBV5-5 combines with J gene TRBJ2-3; TRBD2 agrees at 13 bases. The CDR3 DNA reads TGTGCCAGCACCCGAGGAGGACTAGCGGGAGTCCCAGATACGCAGTATTTT. Protein sequence: CASTRGGLAGVPDTQYF.